In this sample, the clone carrying this T cell receptor (beta chain) is large. Its antigen is still unknown. At one end, the junction sequence differs from germline, possibly due to a read error. This specimen belongs to a study of CD4 T cell repertoires in COVID-19. Stimulation with autologous monocytes and recombinant SARS-CoV-2 spike or nucleoprotein produced proliferating antigen-reactive T cell lines. Some clones are missing from TCRdb's copy, which holds only in-frame ones; the method was immunoSEQ multiplex PCR. The sample lists 350 to 450 clones; roughly 8.3% were seen once. Germline CDR1 is WSHSY and CDR2 is SAAADI. The CDR3 loop spans 15 amino acids.

Sequences were derived from central memory CD4+ T cells, cultured in vitro, sampled after recovery from COVID-19. This TCR derives from a human donor who had COVID-19. This sequence joins TRBV10-2 and TRBJ1-1, with unresolved D. The CDR3 region has the DNA TGCGCCAGCAGTGTGACCGAGTGGAGGAACGCTGAAGCTTTCTTT. Translation: CASSVTEWRNAEAFF.